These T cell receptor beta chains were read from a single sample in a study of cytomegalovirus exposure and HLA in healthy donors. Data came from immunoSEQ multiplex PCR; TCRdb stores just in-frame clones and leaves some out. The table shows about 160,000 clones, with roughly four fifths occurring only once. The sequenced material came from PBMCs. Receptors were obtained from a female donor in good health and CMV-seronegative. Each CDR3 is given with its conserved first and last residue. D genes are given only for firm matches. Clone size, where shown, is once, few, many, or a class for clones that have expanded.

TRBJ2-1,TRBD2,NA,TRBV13,CASSTGTSGRGYNEQFF,TGTGCCAGCAGCACGGGGACTAGCGGGAGAGGGTACAATGAGCAGTTCTTC
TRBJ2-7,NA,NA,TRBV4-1,CASSQDPQAPYEQYF,TGCGCCAGCAGCCAAGACCCCCAAGCCCCCTACGAGCAGTACTTC
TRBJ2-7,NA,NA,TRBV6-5,CASSFQTGEARNEQYF,TGTGCCAGCAGTTTTCAAACGGGAGAAGCCAGGAACGAGCAGTACTTC
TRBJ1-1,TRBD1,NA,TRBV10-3,CAIRLTGGTEAFF,TGTGCCATCAGGCTAACAGGGGGTACTGAAGCTTTCTTT
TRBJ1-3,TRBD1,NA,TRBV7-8,CASSWDSRLTGNTIYF,TGTGCCAGCAGCTGGGACAGCAGATTAACCGGAAACACCATATATTTT
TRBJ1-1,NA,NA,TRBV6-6,CASRSTAPMNTEAFF,TGTGCCAGCAGGTCCACAGCCCCTATGAACACTGAAGCTTTCTTT
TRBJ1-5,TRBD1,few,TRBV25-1,CARTGFNQPQHF,TGTGCCCGGACAGGTTTCAATCAGCCCCAGCATTTT
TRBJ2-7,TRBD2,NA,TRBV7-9,CASSLLAGSYEQYF,TGTGCCAGCAGCCTACTAGCGGGGTCCTACGAGCAGTACTTC
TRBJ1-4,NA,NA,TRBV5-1,CASSQNRATNEKLFF,TGCGCCAGCAGCCAGAACAGAGCAACTAATGAAAAACTGTTTTTT
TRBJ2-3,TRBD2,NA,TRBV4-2,CASSQAGRGGTDTQYF,TGTGCCAGCAGCCAAGCGGGGCGGGGGGGCACAGATACGCAGTATTTT
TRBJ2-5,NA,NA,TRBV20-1,CSAISRQTQYF,TGCAGTGCGATCAGCAGGCAGACCCAGTACTTC
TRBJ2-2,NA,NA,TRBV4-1,CASSVSTRSTGELFF,TGCGCCAGCAGCGTCAGCACTCGGAGCACCGGGGAGCTGTTTTTT
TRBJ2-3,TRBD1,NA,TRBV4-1,CASTPGQGTDTQYF,TGCGCCAGCACCCCGGGACAGGGCACAGATACGCAGTATTTT
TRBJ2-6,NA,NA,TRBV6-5,CASSYQASGANVLTF,TGTGCCAGCAGTTACCAAGCTTCTGGGGCCAACGTCCTGACTTTC
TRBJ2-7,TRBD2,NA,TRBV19,CASSPVAGGNEQYF,TGTGCCAGTAGTCCTGTAGCGGGAGGTAACGAGCAGTACTTC
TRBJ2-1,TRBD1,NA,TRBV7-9,CASSLAGQGINEQFF,TGTGCCAGCAGCTTAGCGGGACAGGGGATAAATGAGCAGTTCTTC
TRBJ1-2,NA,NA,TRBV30,CAWYRDRPDGYTF,TGTGCCTGGTACCGAGACAGGCCGGATGGCTACACCTTC
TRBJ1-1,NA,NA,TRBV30,CAWSGAGDLAFF,TGTGCCTGGAGTGGAGCGGGGGACCTGGCTTTCTTT
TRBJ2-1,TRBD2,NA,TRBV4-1,CASSPGTTPNEQFF,TGCGCCAGCAGCCCCGGGACTACACCCAATGAGCAGTTCTTC
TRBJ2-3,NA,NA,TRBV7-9,CASSWNQGPTDTQYF,TGTGCCAGCAGCTGGAACCAGGGTCCTACAGATACGCAGTATTTT
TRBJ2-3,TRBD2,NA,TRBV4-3,CASGKNRGGTDTQYF,TGCGCCAGCGGGAAAAACCGGGGGGGCACAGATACGCAGTATTTT
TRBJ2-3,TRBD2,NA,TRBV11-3,CASSLVPAGWQYF,TGTGCCAGCAGCTTAGTCCCAGCGGGATGGCAGTATTTT
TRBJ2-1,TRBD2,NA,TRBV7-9,CASSFGGSVNEQFF,TGTGCCAGCAGCTTCGGGGGGTCAGTTAATGAGCAGTTCTTC
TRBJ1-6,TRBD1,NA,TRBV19,CASSAPLWTGGNSPLHF,TGTGCCAGTAGCGCCCCTCTATGGACAGGGGGAAATTCACCCCTCCACTTT
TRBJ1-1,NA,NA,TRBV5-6,CASSPQWQARFTEAFF,TGTGCCAGCAGCCCCCAGTGGCAGGCGAGATTCACTGAAGCTTTCTTT
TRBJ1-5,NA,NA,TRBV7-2,CASSLPRARNQPQHF,TGTGCCAGCAGCTTACCCAGGGCGCGCAATCAGCCCCAGCATTTT
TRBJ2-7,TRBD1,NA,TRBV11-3,CASSLEGQLRYEQYF,TGTGCCAGCAGCTTAGAGGGACAGCTACGTTACGAGCAGTACTTC
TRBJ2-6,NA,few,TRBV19,CASSTTRPQGGPGANVLTF,TGTGCCAGTAGTACAACTCGCCCACAGGGGGGGCCCGGGGCCAACGTCCTGACTTTC
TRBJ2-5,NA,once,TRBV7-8,CASSLLVTREETQYF,TGTGCCAGCAGCTTACTTGTGACTAGAGAAGAGACCCAGTACTTC
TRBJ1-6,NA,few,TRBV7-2,CASGSGEPYSPLHF,TGTGCCAGCGGCTCCGGGGAACCCTATTCACCCCTCCACTTT
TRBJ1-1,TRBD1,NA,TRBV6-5,CASSHRGWNAEAFF,TGTGCCAGCAGCCACAGGGGGTGGAACGCTGAAGCTTTCTTT
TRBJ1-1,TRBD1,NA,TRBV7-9,CASSLELRGLDTEAFF,TGTGCCAGCAGCTTAGAGCTCAGGGGGCTCGACACTGAAGCTTTCTTT
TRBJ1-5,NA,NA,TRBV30,CAWSNGQLNQPQHF,TGTGCCTGGAGTAATGGACAGCTCAATCAGCCCCAGCATTTT
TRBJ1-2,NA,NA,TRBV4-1,CASSLPTGSYGYTF,TGCGCCAGCAGCCTTCCCACAGGGTCGTATGGCTACACCTTC
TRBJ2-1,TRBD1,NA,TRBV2,CASRSGTGRGNSYNEQFF,TGTGCCAGTAGATCCGGGACAGGGAGGGGGAACTCCTACAATGAGCAGTTCTTC
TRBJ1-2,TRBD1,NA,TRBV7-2,CASSLRGQTSYGYTF,TGTGCCAGCAGCTTACGGGGACAGACCTCCTATGGCTACACCTTC
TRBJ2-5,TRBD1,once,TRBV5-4,CASSFGQGRETQYF,TGTGCCAGCAGCTTTGGACAGGGACGAGAGACCCAGTACTTC
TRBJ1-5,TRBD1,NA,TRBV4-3,CASSQDFLGGVDQPQHF,TGCGCCAGCAGCCAAGATTTTCTAGGGGGCGTCGATCAGCCCCAGCATTTT
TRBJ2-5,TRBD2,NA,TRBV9,CASSETSGGPGRETQYF,TGTGCCAGCAGCGAGACTAGCGGGGGCCCTGGGAGGGAGACCCAGTACTTC
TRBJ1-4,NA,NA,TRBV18,CASSPYTINEKLFF,TGTGCCAGCTCACCGTACACAATTAATGAAAAACTGTTTTTT
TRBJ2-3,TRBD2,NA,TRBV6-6,CASSRLAGDTDTQYF,TGTGCCAGCAGTAGACTAGCGGGAGACACAGATACGCAGTATTTT
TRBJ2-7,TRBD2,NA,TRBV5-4,CASSSGTRVEQYF,TGTGCCAGCAGCTCCGGGACTAGAGTTGAGCAGTACTTC
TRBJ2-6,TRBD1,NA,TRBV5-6,CASSPTGGGANGLTF,TGTGCCAGCAGCCCTACAGGGGGTGGGGCCAACGGCCTGACTTTC
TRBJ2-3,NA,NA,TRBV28,CASSFRGRTDTQYF,TGTGCCAGCAGTTTTCGAGGGAGAACAGATACGCAGTATTTT
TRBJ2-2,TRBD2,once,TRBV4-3,CASSGAGGPPGELFF,TGCGCCAGCAGCGGTGCGGGAGGGCCCCCCGGGGAGCTGTTTTTT
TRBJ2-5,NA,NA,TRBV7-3,CASSPGVSYLKKQETQYF,TGTGCCAGCAGCCCCGGAGTTTCGTACCTGAAAAAGCAAGAGACCCAGTACTTC
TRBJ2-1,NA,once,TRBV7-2,CASSLYGVRRNEQFF,TGTGCCAGCAGCTTATACGGGGTCCGTAGGAATGAGCAGTTCTTC